This record covers a single TCR beta chain. Its antigen is not identified. This sample stems from a study of beta chain features in type 1 diabetes. Study summary: All samples together contributed 100 million to 120 million sorted cells for examination.

Expressed TCRB transcripts were sequenced after all isolated RNA was converted to cDNA. Sequencing was performed with immunoSEQ multiplex PCR; in TCRdb, only in-frame clones are kept and a portion is missing. Here the sample spans some 290,000 clones, 24% being singletons. The germline gives CDR1 SGHRS, CDR2 YFSETQ. V gave up 0 bases and J gave up 2 bases; unmatched junction bases: 6. The CDR3 sequence is 16 residues long. Findings and limits, study-wide: TCRB CDR3s from Type 1 diabetes patients were moderately but significantly shorter in all four CD4+ subsets. In patients and controls equally, PCR might favor templates that are shorter.

Using CD45RO/CCR7/CD25/CD127/CD95/CD27, CD4+ naive, central memory, regulatory and stem cell-like memory cells were sorted. The receptor's source is a woman under 40 with type 1 diabetes. The chain recombines TRBV5-1 with TRBJ2-7, with TRBD1 matching over 9 bases. The sample was naive CD4+ T cells from blood. The CDR3 here is CASSLGRDRVTYEQYF. The CDR3 bases are TGCGCCAGCAGCTTGGGCCGGGACAGGGTAACCTACGAGCAGTACTTC.